These T cell receptor beta chains were read from a single sample in a study of blood T cell repertoires in COVID-19. Assay: immunoSEQ multiplex PCR; the TCRdb copy retains only in-frame clones and omits some. The repertoire holds approximately 140,000 clones, with more than 80% as singletons. The sequenced material came from peripheral blood. The source is a human donor with acute or convalescent COVID-19. The donor label of this sample is uncertain. Both conserved end residues are part of each CDR3. The D gene is left open where the match is weak. The size of a clone is reported for some rows only, either as once, few or many, or as a class for expanded clones.

v_gene	d_gene	j_gene	abundance	CDR3aa	CDR3nt
TRBV9	.	TRBJ2-7	.	CASKSGIYEQYF	TGTGCCAGCAAGAGCGGAATATACGAGCAGTACTTC
TRBV6-2/TRBV6-3	.	TRBJ1-2	.	CASSPEGLGYTF	TGTGCCAGCAGCCCCGAGGGACTTGGCTACACCTTC
TRBV3-1/TRBV3-2	TRBD1	TRBJ1-3	.	CASSPRQGAGGNTIYF	TGTGCCAGCAGCCCCCGACAGGGGGCAGGTGGAAACACCATATATTTT
TRBV11-2	TRBD1	TRBJ1-2	.	CASSLYRGNGYTF	TGTGCCAGCAGCTTATACAGGGGGAATGGCTACACCTTC
TRBV19	.	TRBJ1-5	.	CASSQGQPQHF	TGTGCCAGTAGTCAGGGACAGCCCCAGCATTTT
TRBV6-6	TRBD1	TRBJ1-5	.	CASSPGQLNQPQHF	TGTGCCAGCAGCCCGGGACAGCTCAATCAGCCCCAGCATTTT
TRBV27	.	TRBJ1-5	.	CASSISALAQPQHF	TGTGCCAGCAGTATATCAGCTCTCGCTCAGCCCCAGCATTTT
TRBV28	TRBD1	TRBJ1-1	.	CASRDRGRGNTEAFF	TGTGCCAGCAGAGACAGGGGGCGGGGGAACACTGAAGCTTTCTTT
TRBV11-2	TRBD1	TRBJ2-2	.	CASSLGIGTGKTGELFF	TGTGCCAGCAGCTTAGGAATCGGGACAGGGAAAACCGGGGAGCTGTTTTTT
TRBV10-2	.	TRBJ1-3	.	CASSARGFSGNTIYF	TGCGCCAGCAGTGCTAGAGGGTTCTCTGGAAACACCATATATTTT
TRBV25-1	TRBD2	TRBJ2-1	.	CASSEWGSGGPFYNEQFF	TGTGCCAGCAGTGAATGGGGTAGCGGGGGGCCATTCTACAATGAGCAGTTCTTC
TRBV11-1	TRBD1	TRBJ1-1	.	CASSSNSGTGGTEAFF	TGTGCCAGCAGCTCAAACTCCGGGACAGGGGGCACTGAAGCTTTCTTT
TRBV15	.	TRBJ1-1	.	CATSRSTENTEAFF	TGTGCCACCAGCAGGTCGACAGAGAACACTGAAGCTTTCTTT
TRBV6-5	.	TRBJ2-2	few	CASIPLGGGTGELFF	TGTGCCAGCATTCCCCTGGGAGGGGGTACCGGGGAGCTGTTTTTT
TRBV4-2	TRBD1	TRBJ1-1	.	CASSQDAGGLAEAFF	TGTGCCAGCAGCCAAGACGCAGGGGGCTTGGCTGAAGCTTTCTTT
TRBV19	TRBD1	TRBJ1-2	.	CASSSWDSNYGYTF	TGTGCCAGTAGTAGCTGGGACAGTAACTATGGCTACACCTTC
TRBV29-1	TRBD2	TRBJ2-1	few	CSVVTSGGTSSYNEQFF	TGCAGCGTCGTTACTAGCGGGGGGACGAGCTCCTACAATGAGCAGTTCTTC
TRBV4-1	.	TRBJ2-7	.	CASSQGSDSGNEQYF	TGCGCCAGCAGCCAAGGATCGGACAGTGGCAACGAGCAGTACTTC
TRBV4-1	TRBD1	TRBJ1-4	.	CASSQEGTGSEKLFF	TGCGCCAGCAGCCAAGAAGGGACAGGGTCCGAAAAACTGTTTTTT
TRBV15	.	TRBJ2-2	.	CATSRGREGPNTGELFF	TGTGCCACCAGCAGGGGGAGAGAAGGTCCAAACACCGGGGAGCTGTTTTTT
TRBV4-2	.	TRBJ1-4	.	CASSQDTVLEKLFF	TGTGCCAGCAGCCAAGATACAGTGCTGGAAAAACTGTTTTTT
TRBV2	TRBD1	TRBJ2-7	.	CASAGQGIYEQYF	TGTGCCAGTGCGGGACAGGGTATCTACGAGCAGTACTTC
TRBV29-1	.	TRBJ2-3	.	CSVEVSGADTQYF	TGCAGCGTTGAGGTCTCAGGGGCAGATACGCAGTATTTT
TRBV13	TRBD1	TRBJ2-1	.	CASSLAGQAAYNEQFF	TGTGCCAGCAGCCTCGCAGGACAGGCGGCCTACAATGAGCAGTTCTTC
TRBV5-4	TRBD1	TRBJ1-3	.	CASSLHDRGGNTIYF	TGTGCCAGCAGCTTGCACGACAGGGGAGGAAACACCATATATTTT
TRBV18	TRBD1	TRBJ1-5	.	CASSAETGSGQPQHF	TGTGCCAGCTCAGCGGAGACAGGGTCGGGGCAGCCCCAGCATTTT
TRBV5-1	TRBD1	TRBJ1-1	.	CASSYDRDTEAFF	TGCGCCAGCAGCTACGACAGGGATACTGAAGCTTTCTTT
TRBV7-9	.	TRBJ1-1	.	CASSTPGGRTEAFF	TGTGCCAGCAGCACTCCGGGCGGGCGGACTGAAGCTTTCTTT
TRBV5-1	TRBD2	TRBJ2-2	.	CASSFGGGNTGELFF	TGCGCCAGCAGCTTTGGCGGGGGGAACACCGGGGAGCTGTTTTTT
TRBV21-1	.	TRBJ1-2	.	CASNQEGNYGYTF	TGTGCCAGCAACCAGGAAGGTAACTATGGCTACACCTTC
TRBV6-6	.	TRBJ1-5	.	CASSYRDTDQPQHF	TGTGCCAGCAGTTACCGGGACACCGATCAGCCCCAGCATTTT
TRBV6-5	.	TRBJ1-2	many	CASSYSWEGPGGYTF	TGTGCCAGCAGTTACTCTTGGGAGGGGCCTGGTGGCTACACCTTC
TRBV4-1	TRBD1	TRBJ1-5	.	CASSHPPGQGVSNQPQHF	TGCGCCAGCAGCCACCCCCCGGGACAGGGAGTTAGCAATCAGCCCCAGCATTTT
TRBV7-9	.	TRBJ1-3	.	CASSLGGGRSAGNTIYF	TGTGCCAGCAGCTTAGGTGGGGGCCGCTCGGCTGGAAACACCATATATTTT
TRBV6-5	.	TRBJ2-2	.	CASTVTGELFF	TGTGCCAGCACCGTAACCGGGGAGCTGTTTTTT
TRBV5-1	.	TRBJ1-3	.	CASSFLGDTRSGNTIYF	TGCGCCAGCAGCTTCTTGGGTGACACTCGCTCTGGAAACACCATATATTTT
TRBV11-1	.	TRBJ1-1	.	CASSPPSTEAFF	TGTGCCAGCAGCCCGCCCAGCACTGAAGCTTTCTTT
TRBV19	TRBD1	TRBJ2-2	.	CASSTGQGWTGELFF	TGTGCCAGTAGTACCGGACAGGGTTGGACCGGGGAGCTGTTTTTT
TRBV3-1/TRBV3-2	.	TRBJ1-1	.	CASSPRQLEEAFF	TGTGCCAGCAGCCCCCGACAGCTTGAAGAAGCTTTCTTT
TRBV7-9	TRBD2	TRBJ2-5	once	CASSLRTSGEETQYF	TGTGCCAGCAGCTTAAGGACTAGCGGTGAAGAGACCCAGTACTTC
TRBV7-3	TRBD2	TRBJ2-3	.	CASSSPSGGVTDTQYF	TGTGCCAGCAGCTCCCCTAGCGGGGGGGTGACAGATACGCAGTATTTT